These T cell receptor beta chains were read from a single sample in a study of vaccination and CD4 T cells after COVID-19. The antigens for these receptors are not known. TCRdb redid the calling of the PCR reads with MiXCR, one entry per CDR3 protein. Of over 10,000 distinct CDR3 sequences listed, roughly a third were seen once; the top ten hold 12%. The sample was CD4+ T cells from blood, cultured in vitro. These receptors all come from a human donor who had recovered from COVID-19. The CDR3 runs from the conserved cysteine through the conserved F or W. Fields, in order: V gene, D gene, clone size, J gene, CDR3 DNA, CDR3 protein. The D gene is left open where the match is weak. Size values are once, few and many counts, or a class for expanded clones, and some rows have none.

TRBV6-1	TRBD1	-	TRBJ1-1	TGTGCCAGCAGTCGCGGGGACAGTAGTACAGCTTTCTTT	CASSRGDSSTAFF
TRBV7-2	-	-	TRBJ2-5	TGTGCCAGCAGCCTTGACTCGTTCCAAGAGACCCAGTACTTC	CASSLDSFQETQYF
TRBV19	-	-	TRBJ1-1	TGTGCCAGTAGTATTTTAAGTTTGAACACTGAAGCTTTCTTT	CASSILSLNTEAFF
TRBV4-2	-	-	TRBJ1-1	TGTGCCAGCAGCCAAGACAAGAGCACTGAAGCTTTCTTT	CASSQDKSTEAFF
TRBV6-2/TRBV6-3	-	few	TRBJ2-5	TGTGCCAGCAGTTACTTACAAGAGACCCAGTACTTC	CASSYLQETQYF
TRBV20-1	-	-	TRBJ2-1	TGCAGTGCTAGAGACTCACAAGGGTCGGGCAATGAGCAGTTCTTC	CSARDSQGSGNEQFF
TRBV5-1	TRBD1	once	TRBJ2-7	TGCGCCAGCAGCTTCGGGACAGGGGGCGACGAGCAGTACTTC	CASSFGTGGDEQYF
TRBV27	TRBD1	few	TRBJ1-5	TGTGCCAGCAGTTCGCTTAACAGGGGGCTCGGAGGCAATCAGCCCCAGCATTTT	CASSSLNRGLGGNQPQHF
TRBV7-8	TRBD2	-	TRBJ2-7	TGTGCCAGCAGCACAAGAGCGGGAGGCGTCTACGAGCAGTACTTC	CASSTRAGGVYEQYF
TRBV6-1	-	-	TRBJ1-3	TGTGCCAGCAGTCGGGACGTCCGAAACACCATATATTTT	CASSRDVRNTIYF
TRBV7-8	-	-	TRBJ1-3	TGTGCCAGCAGCTTAGCGCGCGTTCAGGGAATTAGAAACACCATATATTTT	CASSLARVQGIRNTIYF
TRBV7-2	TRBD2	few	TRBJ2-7	TGTGCCAGCAGCCCCTCCAGCGGGAGTTCCCACGAGCAGTACTTC	CASSPSSGSSHEQYF
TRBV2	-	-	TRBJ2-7	TGTGCCAGCAGTGGGCTATGGACTGACGAGCAGTACTTC	CASSGLWTDEQYF
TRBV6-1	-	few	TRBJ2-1	TGTGCCAGTTCACCGGGTCCTGGCCGAGATGAGCAGTTCTTC	CASSPGPGRDEQFF
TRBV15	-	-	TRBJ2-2	TGTGCCACCAGCAGAGGAGGGCAGGGTATCACCGGGGAGCTGTTTTTT	CATSRGGQGITGELFF
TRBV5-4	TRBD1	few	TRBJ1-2	TGTGCCAGCAGCCTCGGGACAGGGTGGATATACGGCTACACCTTC	CASSLGTGWIYGYTF
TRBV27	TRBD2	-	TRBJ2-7	TGTGCCAGCAGCGGGATAGCGGGAGGGGACTACGAGCAGTACTTC	CASSGIAGGDYEQYF
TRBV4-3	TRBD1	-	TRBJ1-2	TGCGCCAGCAGCCGACAGGGGAGGGGGGGCTACACCTTC	CASSRQGRGGYTF
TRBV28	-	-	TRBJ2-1	TGTGCCAGCAGTTTCCAAATCCGGGAGTGGGGTGGCAATGAGCAGTTCTTC	CASSFQIREWGGNEQFF
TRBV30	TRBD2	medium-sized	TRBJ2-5	TGTGCCTGGAGTATAGCGGGAGGCGCCGAGACCCAGTACTTC	CAWSIAGGAETQYF
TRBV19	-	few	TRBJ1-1	TGTGCCAGTAGGGGGAACACTGAAGCTTTCTTT	CASRGNTEAFF
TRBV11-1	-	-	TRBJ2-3	TGTGCCAGCAGCTTCGGCAGATCAACAGATACGCAGTATTTT	CASSFGRSTDTQYF
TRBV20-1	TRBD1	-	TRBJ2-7	TGCAGTGCTAGATGGGGACAGCAGTACGAGCAGTACTTC	CSARWGQQYEQYF
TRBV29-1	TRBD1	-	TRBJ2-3	TGCAGCGTTATGGGGACAGGGGGCCAATCTAGCACAGATACGCAGTATTTT	CSVMGTGGQSSTDTQYF
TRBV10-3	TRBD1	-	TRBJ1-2	TGTGCCATCAGTGCGCGGTCGGGGGCAGGGGGCGTAAGAAGCCAAACTGTATATGGCTACACCTTC	CAISARSGAGGVRSQTVYGYTF
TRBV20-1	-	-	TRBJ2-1	TGCAGTGCTAGCGATAGTGGGAATGAGCAGTTCTTC	CSASDSGNEQFF
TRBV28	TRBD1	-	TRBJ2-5	TGTGCCAGCCCCCCCCCGACAGGGGCGTTCCAAGAGACCCAGTACTTC	CASPPPTGAFQETQYF
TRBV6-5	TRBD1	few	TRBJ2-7	TGTGCCAGCAGTTACCGCGGACAGGGGGCCGCCTACGAGCAGTACTTC	CASSYRGQGAAYEQYF
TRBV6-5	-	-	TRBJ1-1	TGTGCCAGCAGTTACAGCAGGGGGAACACTGAAGCTTTCTTT	CASSYSRGNTEAFF
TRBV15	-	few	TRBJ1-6	TGTGCCACCAGCAGAGATCGGCAGGGCGGGTCACCCCTCCACTTT	CATSRDRQGGSPLHF
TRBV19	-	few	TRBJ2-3	TGTGCCAGTAGTTGGGGTAGTACGCAGTATTTT	CASSWGSTQYF
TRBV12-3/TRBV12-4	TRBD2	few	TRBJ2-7	TGTGCCAGCAGTTTAGGCAGCGGGAGACTATACGAGCAGTACTTC	CASSLGSGRLYEQYF
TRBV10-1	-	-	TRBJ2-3	TGCGCCACGCGAGAAGGAGACAGCACAGATACGCAGTATTTT	CATREGDSTDTQYF
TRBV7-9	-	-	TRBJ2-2	TGTGCCAGCAGCTTACTAGCGAACACCGGGGAGCTGTTTTTT	CASSLLANTGELFF
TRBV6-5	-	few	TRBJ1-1	TGTGCCAGCAGTTACGACCGTCCCCAAGCTTTCTTT	CASSYDRPQAFF